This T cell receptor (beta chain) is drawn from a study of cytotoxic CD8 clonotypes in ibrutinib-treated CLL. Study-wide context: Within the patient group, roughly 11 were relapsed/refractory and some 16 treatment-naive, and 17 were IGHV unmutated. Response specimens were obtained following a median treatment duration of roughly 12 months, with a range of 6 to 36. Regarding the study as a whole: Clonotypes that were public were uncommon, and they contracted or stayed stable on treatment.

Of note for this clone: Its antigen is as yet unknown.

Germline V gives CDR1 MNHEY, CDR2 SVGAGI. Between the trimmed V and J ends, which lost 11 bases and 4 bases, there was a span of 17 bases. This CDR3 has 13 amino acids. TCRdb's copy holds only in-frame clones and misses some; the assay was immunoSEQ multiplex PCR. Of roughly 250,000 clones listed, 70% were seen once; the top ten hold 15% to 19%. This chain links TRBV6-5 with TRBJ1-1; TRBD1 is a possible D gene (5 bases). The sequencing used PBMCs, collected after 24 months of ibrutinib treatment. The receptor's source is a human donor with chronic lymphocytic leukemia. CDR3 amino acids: CAGGGGRGTEAFF. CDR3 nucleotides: TGTGCCGGCGGTGGGGGGAGAGGCACTGAAGCTTTCTTT.